A single sample gave rise to the 9 T cell receptor beta chains below, sequenced in a study. TCRdb reanalysed the 5' RACE reads using MiXCR and keeps one entry per CDR3 protein. This table holds about 55,000 distinct CDR3 sequences, about a sixth found once. The specimen was naive CD4+ T cells sorted from blood. Noted subset: naive CD4+ T cells, CD4+CD45RA+CD25-. These receptors originate from a female donor with breast cancer.

This chain connects TRBV3-1 to TRBJ1-4; a weak D match, TRBD1 (6 bases). Germline loops: CDR1 LGHDT, CDR2 YNNKEL (reference sequence). This CDR3 contains 17 residues. V was clipped by 1 base and J by 2 bases, with 14 bases between them. This CDR3 is CASSQGGGAPTNEKLFF. CDR3 DNA sequence: TGTGCCAGCAGCCAAGGCGGGGGGGCGCCGACTAATGAAAAACTGTTTTTT. Full variable domain (missing parts from reference TRBV3-1 and TRBJ1-4): DTAVSQTPKYLVTQMGNDKSIKCEQNLGHDTMYWYKQDSKKFLKIMFSYNNKELIINETVPNRFSPKSPDKAHLNLHINSLELGDSAVYFCASSQGGGAPTNEKLFFGSGTQLSVL.

The gene calls are TRBV10-3 and TRBJ2-3; D uncertain. From germline, CDR1 is ENHRY and CDR2 SYGVKD. V was pared by 5 bases and J by 1 base, with 10 bases between. CDR3 length: 14 amino acids. CDR3 amino acids: CAISPQKGTDTQYF. CDR3 DNA sequence: TGTGCCATCAGTCCCCAGAAGGGCACAGATACGCAGTATTTT.

Turning to this clonotype: Sequence at one end of the junction differs from germline and may be a read error. The V call is TRBV4-1, the J call TRBJ1-3; D is uncertain. The CDR3 totals 15 residues. Germline-derived CDR1 and CDR2 are MGHRA and YSYEKL. The DNA of the CDR3 is TGCGCCAGCAGCCCCAGGTCGAGCTCTGGAAACACCACATATTTT. Amino acid sequence: CASSPRSSSGNTTYF.

This clonotype was counted only a few times. The conserved phenylalanine or tryptophan is not found at the CDR3 terminus, so this likely reflects a read error. CDR3 DNA sequence: TGTGCCAGCAGCTTCAGGATCGACGACGAGCAGTACTCC. Protein product: CASSFRIDDEQYS. This chain links TRBV5-6 with TRBJ2-7, with no clear D. Trimming took off 2 bases at V and 5 bases at J, with 11 bases between the two ends. The CDR3 runs 13 residues. Germline V gene lookup returns CDR1 SGHDT and CDR2 YYEEEE.

The genes are TRBV7-6 and TRBJ1-2; 7 positions agree with TRBD1. CDR1 is SGHVS, CDR2 FNYEAQ, per germline. CDR3 length: 13 amino acids. V shed 5 bases and J 4 bases; nucleotides not matched to a gene: 4. The CDR3 sequence: CASSRDSVYGYTF. The CDR3 nucleotides are TGTGCCAGCAGCCGGGACAGCGTCTATGGCTACACCTTC. The full variable domain, with the rest looked up from reference TRBV7-6 and TRBJ1-2, is GAGVSQSPRYKVTKRGQDVALRCDPISGHVSLYWYRQALGQGPEFLTYFNYEAQQDKSGLPNDRFSAERPEGSISTLTIQRTEQRDSAMYRCASSRDSVYGYTFGSGTRLTVV.

J is TRBJ1-5 and V is TRBV28; 9 positions match TRBD1. V shed 3 bases and J 5 bases; nucleotides not matched to a gene: 2. Germline V gene lookup returns CDR1 MDHEN and CDR2 SYDVKM. The CDR3 totals 14 residues. CDR3 nucleotides: TGTGCCAGCAGTTTTGGGACAGGGTATCAGCCCCAGCATTTT. Its translation: CASSFGTGYQPQHF.

This clonotype was seen more than once but under ten times. The rearrangement uses TRBV6-2 or TRBV6-3 and TRBJ2-7; D unclear. The germline CDR1 and CDR2 sequences are MNHEY and SVGEGT. Trimming took off 2 bases at V and 0 bases at J, with 11 bases between the two ends. This CDR3 contains 15 residues. The chain's CDR3 is CASSYSHRDSYEQYF. The CDR3 DNA reads TGTGCCAGCAGTTACAGCCACAGAGACTCCTACGAGCAGTACTTC.

This clonotype has only a few counts. J is TRBJ2-3 and V is TRBV2, with unresolved D. The CDR3 covers 12 residues. Germline loops: CDR1 SNHLY, CDR2 FYNNEI. The ends were cut back, 3 bases at V and 6 bases at J, with 7 bases in the middle. The CDR3 DNA is TGTGCCAGCAGTGAGCGGCTGGATACGCAGTATTTT. As protein: CASSERLDTQYF.

About this clonotype: One base away lies a much larger clone, so this may be a sequencing read error. The V and J genes are TRBV6-2 or TRBV6-3 and TRBJ2-1; a possible D gene is TRBD2 (7 bases). This CDR3 has 12 amino acids. Between the trimmed V and J ends, which lost 8 bases and 8 bases, there was a span of 13 bases. Germline V gives CDR1 MNHEY, CDR2 SVGEGT. This CDR3 is CASGGGDYEQFF. Written as DNA, the CDR3 is TGTGCCAGCGGAGGGGGGGACTATGAGCAGTTCTTC.